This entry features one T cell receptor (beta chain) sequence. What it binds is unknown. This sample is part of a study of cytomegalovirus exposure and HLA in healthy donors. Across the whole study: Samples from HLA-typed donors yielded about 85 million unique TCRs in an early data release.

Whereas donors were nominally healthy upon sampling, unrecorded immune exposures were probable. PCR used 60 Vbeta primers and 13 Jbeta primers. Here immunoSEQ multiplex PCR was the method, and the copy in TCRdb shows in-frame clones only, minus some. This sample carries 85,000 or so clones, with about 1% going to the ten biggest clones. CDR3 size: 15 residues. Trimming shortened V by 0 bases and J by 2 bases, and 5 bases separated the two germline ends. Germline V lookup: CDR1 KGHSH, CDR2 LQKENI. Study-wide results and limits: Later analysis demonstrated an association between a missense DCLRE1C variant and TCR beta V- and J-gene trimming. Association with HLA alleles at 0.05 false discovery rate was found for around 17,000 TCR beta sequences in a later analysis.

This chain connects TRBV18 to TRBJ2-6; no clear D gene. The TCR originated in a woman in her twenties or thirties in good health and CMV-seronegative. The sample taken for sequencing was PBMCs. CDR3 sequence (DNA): TGTGCCAGCTCACCACCGCAGACTGGGGCCAACGTCCTGACTTTC. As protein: CASSPPQTGANVLTF.